The 7 T cell receptor beta chains given below trace back to one sample, sequenced in a study of long-term antiretroviral therapy in people with HIV (dated by TCRdb to the early 2020s). The immunoSEQ hsTCRB v3.0 assay was used at survey level resolution to sequence the TRB variable region. The table comes from immuneACCESS by way of TCRdb, which keeps in-frame sequences with V and J called. Part of the clones is missing from these tables; in studies checked, under half for an unresolved V gene and the rest for unknown reasons. The sample contains 21,000 or so clones, approximately 82% of them found a single time. 8.1% of the sample belongs to the ten largest clones. The specimen comprised unsorted PBMCs, sampled at the start of antiretroviral therapy. Every receptor here comes from a man aged 50 to 60 with HIV.

The V call is TRBV2, the J call TRBJ2-3, with TRBD1 matching over 12 bases. This CDR3 contains 17 residues. After removal of 4 bases from V and 3 bases from J, the junction contained 8 bases not matched to a gene. Per germline, CDR1 SNHLY and CDR2 FYNNEI. In nucleotides, the CDR3 is TGTGCCAGCAGTGCGTGGGACAGGGGGCGCGGGACAGATACGCAGTATTTT. It encodes CASSAWDRGRGTDTQYF.

This chain uses TRBV7-9 with TRBJ1-6, with D unresolved. V was trimmed by 3 bases and J by 3 bases, leaving 18 bases between them. Germline V gene lookup returns CDR1 SEHNR and CDR2 FQNEAQ (reference sequence). The CDR3 length is 18 residues. CDR3 loop: CASSFRSSQKDYNSPLHF. DNA of the CDR3: TGTGCCAGCAGCTTCCGGAGTTCGCAAAAGGACTATAATTCACCCCTCCACTTT.

The rearrangement joins TRBV14 to TRBJ1-2; D unresolved. V lost 3 bases and J 6 bases, leaving 23 bases between the germline ends. The CDR3 has 17 amino acids. Germline CDR1 is SGHDN and CDR2 is FVKESK. The CDR3 bases are TGTGCCAGCAGCCAGACTTCCGGCGGCGCCCCGCTAAATGGCTACACCTTC. Translating it yields CASSQTSGGAPLNGYTF.

This rearrangement joins TRBV28 to TRBJ1-1; D gene unclear. The CDR3 has 12 residues. Germline V gene data show CDR1 as MDHEN and CDR2 as SYDVKM. Trimming cost V 8 bases and J 6 bases, with 13 bases left between them. The CDR3 nucleotides read TGTGCCAGCGAAGACGGGGTGGCTGAAGCTTTCTTT. This gives the protein CASEDGVAEAFF.

The CDR3 protein is CASRQVEYGYNEQFF. The CDR3 DNA follows: TGCGCCAGCCGCCAGGTAGAATACGGATACAATGAGCAGTTCTTC. The V and J genes are TRBV5-1 and TRBJ2-1; D unresolved. Trimming took 7 bases from V and 4 from J, leaving 18 bases between them. Germline assignment: CDR1 SGHRS and CDR2 YFSETQ. The CDR3 runs to 15 residues.

This chain uses TRBV5-4 with TRBJ2-5; no reliable D call. In germline, CDR1 is SGHNT, CDR2 YYREEE (reference sequence). The CDR3 extends over 13 amino acids. Trimming pared 0 bases from V and 5 bases from J, leaving 8 bases between. CDR3 protein: CASSLAGRETQYF. The CDR3 DNA reads TGTGCCAGCAGCTTGGCCGGTCGGGAGACCCAGTACTTC.

The chain links TRBV7-8 to TRBJ2-5, with 12 bases that match TRBD2. Germline V gene data show CDR1 as SGHVS and CDR2 as FQNEAQ. The junction had 8 bases not matched to a gene; V was cut back by 3 bases and J by 0 bases. This CDR3 spans 18 amino acids. The CDR3 sequence is CASSLGLAGIVYQETQYF. CDR3 coding DNA: TGTGCCAGCAGCTTGGGACTAGCGGGCATCGTGTACCAAGAGACCCAGTACTTC.